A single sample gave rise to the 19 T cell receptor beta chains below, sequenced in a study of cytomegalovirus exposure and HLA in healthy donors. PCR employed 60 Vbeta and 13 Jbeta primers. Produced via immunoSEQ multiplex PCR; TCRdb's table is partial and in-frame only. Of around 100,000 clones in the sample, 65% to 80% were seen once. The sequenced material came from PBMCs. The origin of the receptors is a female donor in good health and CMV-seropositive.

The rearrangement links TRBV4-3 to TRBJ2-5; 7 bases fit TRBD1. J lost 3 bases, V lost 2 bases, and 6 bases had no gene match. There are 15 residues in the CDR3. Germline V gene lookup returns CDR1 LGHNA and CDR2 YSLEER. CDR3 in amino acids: CASSQTWTGKETQYF. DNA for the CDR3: TGCGCCAGCAGCCAAACCTGGACAGGTAAAGAGACCCAGTACTTC.

CDR3 coding DNA: TGTGCCACAGGACAGAGCACAGATACGCAGTATTTT. This sequence encodes CATGQSTDTQYF. J is TRBJ2-3 and V is TRBV6-5; tentative D call: TRBD1 (6 bases). The CDR3 has 12 residues. Germline CDR1 and CDR2: MNHEY and SVGAGI. Trimming stripped 10 bases from V and 0 bases from J, with 8 bases between.

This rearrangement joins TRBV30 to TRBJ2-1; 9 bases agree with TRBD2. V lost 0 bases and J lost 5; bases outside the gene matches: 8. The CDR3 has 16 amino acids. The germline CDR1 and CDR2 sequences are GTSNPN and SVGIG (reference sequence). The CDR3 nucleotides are TGTGCCTGGAGTGTTTGGAGTAGCGGGAGACACAATGAGCAGTTCTTC. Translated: CAWSVWSSGRHNEQFF.

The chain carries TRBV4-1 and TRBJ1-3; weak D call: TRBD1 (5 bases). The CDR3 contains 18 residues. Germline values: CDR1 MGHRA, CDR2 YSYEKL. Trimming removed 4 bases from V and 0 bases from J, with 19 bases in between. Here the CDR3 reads CASSRSPTDSLSGNTIYF. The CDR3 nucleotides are TGCGCCAGCAGCCGAAGCCCCACAGACAGCCTCTCTGGAAACACCATATATTTT.

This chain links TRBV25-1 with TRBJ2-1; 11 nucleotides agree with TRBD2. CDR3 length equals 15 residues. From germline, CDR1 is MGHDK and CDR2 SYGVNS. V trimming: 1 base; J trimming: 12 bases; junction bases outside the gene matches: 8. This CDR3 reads CASSESASGRSGQFF. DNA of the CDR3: TGTGCCAGCAGTGAATCCGCTAGCGGGAGGTCCGGGCAGTTCTTC. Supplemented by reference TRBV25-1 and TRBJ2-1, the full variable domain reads EADIYQTPRYLVIGTGKKITLECSQTMGHDKMYWYQQDPGMELHLIHYSYGVNSTEKGDLSSESTVSRIRTEHFPLTLESARPSHTSQYLCASSESASGRSGQFFGPGTRLTVL.

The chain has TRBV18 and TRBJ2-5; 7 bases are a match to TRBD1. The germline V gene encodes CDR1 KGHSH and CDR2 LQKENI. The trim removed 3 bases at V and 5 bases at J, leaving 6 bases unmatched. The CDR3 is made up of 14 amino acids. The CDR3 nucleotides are TGTGCCAGCTCACCGGGACAGCCCCCTGAGACCCAGTACTTC. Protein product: CASSPGQPPETQYF.

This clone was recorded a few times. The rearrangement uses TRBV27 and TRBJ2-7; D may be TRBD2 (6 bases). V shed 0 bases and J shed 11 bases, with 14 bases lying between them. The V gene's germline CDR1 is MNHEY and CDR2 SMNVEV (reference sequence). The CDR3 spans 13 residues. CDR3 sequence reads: CASSLSGRDSEYF. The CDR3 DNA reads TGTGCCAGCAGTTTATCGGGTAGGGACTCGGAGTACTTC.

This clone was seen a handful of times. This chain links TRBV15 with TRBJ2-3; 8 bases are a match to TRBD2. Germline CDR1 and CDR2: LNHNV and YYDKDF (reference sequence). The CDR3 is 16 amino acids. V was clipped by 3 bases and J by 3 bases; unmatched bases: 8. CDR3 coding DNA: TGTGCCACCAGCAGCCAAATTAGCGGGATGACAGATACGCAGTATTTT. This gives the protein CATSSQISGMTDTQYF.

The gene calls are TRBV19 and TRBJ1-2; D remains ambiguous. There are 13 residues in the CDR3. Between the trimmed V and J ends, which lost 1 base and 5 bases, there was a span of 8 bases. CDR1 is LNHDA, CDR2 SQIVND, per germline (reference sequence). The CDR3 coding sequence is TGTGCCAGTAGTATAGGGGCAGATTATGGCTACACCTTC. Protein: CASSIGADYGYTF. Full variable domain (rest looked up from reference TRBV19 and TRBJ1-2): DGGITQSPKYLFRKEGQNVTLSCEQNLNHDAMYWYRQDPGQGLRLIYYSQIVNDFQKGDIAEGYSVSREKKESFPLTVTSAQKNPTAFYLCASSIGADYGYTFGSGTRLTVV.

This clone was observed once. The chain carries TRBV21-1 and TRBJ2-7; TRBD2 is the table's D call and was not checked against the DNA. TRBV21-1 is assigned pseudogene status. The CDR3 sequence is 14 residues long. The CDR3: CASSNGRGTYEQYF. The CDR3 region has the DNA TGTGCCAGCAGCAACGGGAGGGGGACCTACGAGCAGTACTTC.

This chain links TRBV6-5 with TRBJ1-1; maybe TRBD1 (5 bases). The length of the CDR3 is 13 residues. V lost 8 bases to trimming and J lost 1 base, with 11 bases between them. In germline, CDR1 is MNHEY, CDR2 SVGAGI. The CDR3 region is CASSNRRNTEAFF. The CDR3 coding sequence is TGTGCCAGCTCCAACAGGAGGAACACTGAAGCTTTCTTT.

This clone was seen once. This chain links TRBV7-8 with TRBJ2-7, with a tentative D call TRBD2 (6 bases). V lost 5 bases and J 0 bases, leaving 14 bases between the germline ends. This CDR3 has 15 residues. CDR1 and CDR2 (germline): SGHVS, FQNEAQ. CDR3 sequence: CASSVEGRSSYEQYF. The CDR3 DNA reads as TGTGCCAGCAGCGTAGAGGGGAGGAGCTCCTACGAGCAGTACTTC.

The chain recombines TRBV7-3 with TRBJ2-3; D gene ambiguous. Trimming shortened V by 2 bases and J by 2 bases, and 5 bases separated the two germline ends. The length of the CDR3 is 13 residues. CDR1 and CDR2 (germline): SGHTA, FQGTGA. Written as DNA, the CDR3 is TGTGCCAGCAGCTTAGCGGCCACAGATACGCAGTATTTT. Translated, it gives CASSLAATDTQYF.

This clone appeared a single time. The DNA for the CDR3 is TGTGCCAGCAGGCGTATAAGAAGAAACAATGAGCAGTTCTTC. This sequence encodes CASRRIRRNNEQFF. This chain connects TRBV28 to TRBJ2-1; D is unresolved. The CDR3 sequence is 14 residues long. V lost 6 bases and J 5 bases, leaving 14 bases between the germline ends. Germline-derived CDR1 and CDR2 are MDHEN and SYDVKM. The whole variable domain, remainder taken from reference TRBV28 and TRBJ2-1, is DVKVTQSSRYLVKRTGEKVFLECVQDMDHENMFWYRQDPGLGLRLIYFSYDVKMKEKGDIPEGYSVSREKKERFSLILESASTNQTSMYLCASRRIRRNNEQFFGPGTRLTVL.

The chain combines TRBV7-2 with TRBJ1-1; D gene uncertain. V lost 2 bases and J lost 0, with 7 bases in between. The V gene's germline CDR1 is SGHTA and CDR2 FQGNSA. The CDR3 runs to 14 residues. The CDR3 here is CASSLSGVNTEAFF. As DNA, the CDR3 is TGTGCCAGCAGCTTATCCGGGGTGAACACTGAAGCTTTCTTT.

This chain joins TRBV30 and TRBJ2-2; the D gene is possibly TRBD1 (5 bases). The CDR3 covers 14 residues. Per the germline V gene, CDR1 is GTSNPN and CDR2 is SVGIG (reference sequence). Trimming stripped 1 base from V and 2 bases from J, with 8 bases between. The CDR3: CAWSAQGNTGELFF. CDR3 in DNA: TGTGCCTGGAGTGCCCAGGGAAACACCGGGGAGCTGTTTTTT.

DNA for the CDR3: TGTGCCAGTAGTATAGGGGGACAGGGGTTCGACGAGCAGTACTTC. Translating it yields CASSIGGQGFDEQYF. The chain has TRBV19 and TRBJ2-7; TRBD1 matches 10 bases. V lost 1 base to trimming and J lost 5 bases; unmatched junction nucleotides: 5. The CDR3 consists of 15 residues. Per the germline V gene, CDR1 is LNHDA and CDR2 is SQIVND (reference sequence).

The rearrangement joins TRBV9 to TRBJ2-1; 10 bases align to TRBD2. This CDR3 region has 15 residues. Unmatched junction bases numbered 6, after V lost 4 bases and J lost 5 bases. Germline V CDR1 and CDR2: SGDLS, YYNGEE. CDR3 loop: CASSSSGRDHNEQFF. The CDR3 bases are TGTGCCAGCAGCTCAAGCGGGAGGGACCACAATGAGCAGTTCTTC.

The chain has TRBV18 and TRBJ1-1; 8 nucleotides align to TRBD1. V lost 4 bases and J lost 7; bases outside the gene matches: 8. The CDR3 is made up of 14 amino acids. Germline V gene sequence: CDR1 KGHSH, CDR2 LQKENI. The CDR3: CASSQPGTGSEAFF. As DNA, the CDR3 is TGTGCCAGCTCACAGCCAGGGACAGGTAGTGAAGCTTTCTTT.